This T cell receptor beta chain is from a study of T cell repertoires in cytomegalovirus infection. In TCRdb, the reads were re-called with MiXCR into one record per CDR3 protein. The data hold approximately 990,000 distinct CDR3 sequences, with around 32% observed a single time. Comment on this clonotype: Its antigen is unidentified.

CDR3 size: 16 residues. The germline V gene encodes CDR1 SGHDT and CDR2 YYEEEE. V was clipped by 0 bases and J by 4 bases, with 16 bases between them. This chain links TRBV5-6 with TRBJ1-2; the D gene is possibly TRBD1 (5 bases). This specimen was cultured CD8+ T cells from PBMCs, taken from culture after CMV antigen stimulation. This TCR derives from a human donor in good health (CMV status not recorded). Some clones in this sample may be carry-over from other donors' samples. CDR3 nucleotide sequence: TGTGCCAGCAGCTTGGGGGGCGGTCTCCTTGTCTATGGCTACACCTTC. This sequence encodes CASSLGGGLLVYGYTF.